These 15 T cell receptor beta chains share one sample of origin, sequenced in a study of Graves' ophthalmopathy and Graves' hyperthyroidism. Beta-chain TCR CDR3 regions were amplified from RNA transcripts. Scientists carried out first-round RT-PCR using HTBI primers and then a second-round multiplex PCR. TCRdb recomputed calls from the multiplex PCR reads with MiXCR, one row per CDR3 protein. The sample contains 1 million to 1.3 million distinct CDR3 sequences, 35% to 40% of which appear only once. What was sequenced was peripheral blood or thyroid tissue (not recorded which). These receptors were obtained from an adult man with Graves' hyperthyroidism.

This clonotype came up a few times. The rearrangement uses TRBV19 and TRBJ2-3; tentatively, D is TRBD2 (6 bases). The CDR3 has 13 amino acids. Germline assignment: CDR1 LNHDA and CDR2 SQIVND (reference sequence). V gave up 11 bases and J gave up 4 bases, with 16 bases separating them. CDR3 residues: CASSGRRADTQYF. CDR3 bases: TGTGCCTCCTCCGGTCGGAGGGCAGATACGCAGTATTTT.

This clonotype was observed a few times. This chain uses TRBV4-3 with TRBJ2-7, with 8 bases matching TRBD2. V dropped 1 base and J dropped 0; count of bases not matched to a gene: 8. The germline gives CDR1 LGHNA, CDR2 YSLEER. This CDR3 has 17 amino acids. In nucleotides, the CDR3 is TGCGCCAGCAGCCAAGGCGGGGGGCCTGTAACCTCCTACGAGCAGTACTTC. Protein: CASSQGGGPVTSYEQYF.

Many counts were recorded for this clonotype. The V call is TRBV29-1, the J call TRBJ1-2; tentatively, D is TRBD1 (6 bases). In germline, CDR1 is SQVTM, CDR2 ANQGSEA. The CDR3 consists of 15 residues. Trimming removed 7 bases at V and 4 bases at J, with 22 bases between. The CDR3 sequence is CSALNKLADSYGYTF. CDR3 nucleotides: TGCAGCGCATTAAACAAACTGGCGGACAGCTATGGCTACACCTTC.

This clonotype was detected ten times or more. The chain joins TRBV29-1 to TRBJ1-1; maybe TRBD1 (6 bases). This CDR3 is 13 amino acids long. Germline values: CDR1 SQVTM, CDR2 ANQGSEA. Trimming took 4 bases from V and 5 from J, leaving 14 bases between them. The CDR3 is CSVVRQVGTEAFF. As DNA, the CDR3 is TGCAGCGTTGTCAGACAGGTGGGGACTGAAGCTTTCTTT.

The rearrangement joins TRBV7-9 to TRBJ2-6; no firm D call. This CDR3 comprises 16 residues. V shed 3 bases and J shed 1 base, with 10 bases lying between them. The V gene's germline CDR1 is SEHNR and CDR2 FQNEAQ (reference sequence). CDR3 in DNA: TGTGCCAGCAGCTTGGCCCTGGGGTCTGGGGCCAACGTCCTGACTTTC. This codes for CASSLALGSGANVLTF.

This clonotype was counted at least ten times. The CDR3 bases are TGCGCCAGCAGCTTGAACAGAGCTGTCTATGGCTACACCTTC. Amino acids: CASSLNRAVYGYTF. The rearrangement links TRBV5-1 to TRBJ1-2; the D is unclear. Trimming took off 1 base at V and 4 bases at J, with 11 bases between the two ends. Germline values: CDR1 SGHRS, CDR2 YFSETQ. The CDR3 totals 14 residues.

This clonotype was observed many times. The chain recombines TRBV20-1 with TRBJ1-3; D remains unclear. The CDR3 has 13 amino acids. The V end lost 1 base, the J end lost 4 bases, and 8 bases lay between the germline ends. The germline V gene has CDR1 DFQATT and CDR2 SNEGSKA (reference sequence). The CDR3 spells CSARGFSGNTIYF. Here the CDR3 DNA reads TGCAGTGCTAGAGGGTTCTCCGGAAACACCATATATTTT.

This clonotype appeared many times. V is TRBV29-1 and J is TRBJ1-5; D not resolved. Germline V CDR1 and CDR2: SQVTM, ANQGSEA. Trimming pared 4 bases from V and 4 bases from J, leaving 8 bases between. CDR3 length: 12 amino acids. CDR3 sequence reads: CSVGGRNQPQHF. CDR3 DNA sequence: TGCAGCGTTGGGGGAAGGAATCAGCCCCAGCATTTT.

This clonotype showed up just a few times. A much larger clone differs from this one at a single base, so this may be a read error. The J gene is TRBJ2-2, the V gene TRBV29-1, with D possibly being TRBD1 (5 bases). The CDR3 totals 12 residues. Germline V CDR1 and CDR2: SQVTM, ANQGSEA. For the CDR3, the DNA is TGCGGCGCCAACACAGGTACCGGGGAGCTGTTTTTT. Amino acids: CGANTGTGELFF.

This clonotype was detected ten times or more. The rearrangement links TRBV7-2 to TRBJ2-5, with 12 bases that match TRBD2. The V segment lost 6 bases and the J segment 0 bases; nucleotides outside the gene matches: 5. The CDR3 extends over 16 amino acids. CDR1 is SGHTA and CDR2 is FQGNSA in the germline V gene. The CDR3: CASRSGLAGNQETQYF. The CDR3 nucleotides read TGTGCCAGCAGATCAGGACTAGCGGGGAACCAAGAGACCCAGTACTTC.

The chain carries TRBV30 and TRBJ1-2; 7 bases agree with TRBD1. CDR1 is GTSNPN and CDR2 is SVGIG in the germline V gene (reference sequence). With V trimmed by 4 bases and J by 1 base, 15 bases remained unmatched. The CDR3 extends over 17 amino acids. The CDR3 here is CAWTIPGQYFVNYGYTF. As DNA, the CDR3 is TGTGCCTGGACAATACCGGGACAGTACTTCGTTAACTATGGCTACACCTTC.

This clonotype was detected ten times or more. One end of the junction fails to match germline, which may point to a read error. This rearrangement joins TRBV5-1 to TRBJ1-1, with D maybe TRBD1 (6 bases). The CDR3 consists of 14 residues. CDR1 is SGHRS, CDR2 YFSETQ, per germline. The CDR3 bases are TGTGCCAGCAGCCTAGGGAGGGGGTATACTGAAGCTTTCTTT. This translates into CASSLGRGYTEAFF.

The V and J genes are TRBV6-2 or TRBV6-3 and TRBJ2-7, with no clear D. The CDR3 length is 14 residues. The germline V and J ends were trimmed by 7 bases and 3 bases, with 16 bases remaining between them. Germline-derived CDR1 and CDR2 are MNHEY and SVGEGT. The CDR3 bases are TGTGCCAGCACCCTTACTGCAGGAATCTACGAGCAGTACTTC. It encodes CASTLTAGIYEQYF.

This clonotype was seen a handful of times. Because the CDR3's place on the DNA is in doubt, the DNA is left out and the CDR3 is given as listed by TCRdb. The chain is built from TRBV29-1 and TRBJ1-3; TRBD1 was called by the table and not checked on the DNA. The CDR3 totals 13 residues, both ends included. Germline loops: CDR1 SQVTM, CDR2 ANQGSEA. The CDR3 sequence: CSVSGQGGNTIYF.

The rearrangement uses TRBV12-3 or TRBV12-4 and TRBJ1-2; D possibly corresponds to TRBD1 (6 bases). CDR3 length: 16 residues. V lost 4 bases, J lost 3 bases, and 18 bases lay in between. The CDR3 DNA reads TGTGCCAGCAGTTCACACCGACAGGAGCAGTACTATGGCTACACCTTC. Translating gives CASSSHRQEQYYGYTF.